Presented here are 28 T cell receptor beta chains from one specimen sequenced in a study of T cells after yellow fever vaccination. TCRdb reprocessed the 5' RACE reads via MiXCR and lists one record per CDR3 protein. The table records 340,000 or so distinct CDR3 sequences, about 12% of them present only once. This specimen was CD4+ T cells sorted from PBMCs, taken 15 days after the yellow fever booster vaccination. Source of these receptors: a man aged 18 to 35 who received the YFV17D yellow fever vaccine.

The chain is built from TRBV5-5 and TRBJ2-4; the match to TRBD2 covers 7 bases. With 0 bases clipped from V and 6 bases from J, the junction kept 6 bases outside the gene matches. CDR1 is SGHKS and CDR2 is YYEKEE in the germline V gene (reference sequence). This CDR3 has 15 amino acids. CDR3 loop: CASSLEGRAGNIQYF. The CDR3 bases are TGTGCCAGCAGCTTGGAAGGGAGGGCGGGAAACATTCAGTACTTC.

This clonotype has more than one count but fewer than ten. The CDR3 is CASSQRGGDTEAFF. The DNA for the CDR3 is TGTGCCAGCAGCCAACGGGGAGGTGACACTGAAGCTTTCTTT. The V gene is TRBV3-1, the J gene TRBJ1-1; the D is unclear. V gave up 2 bases and J gave up 3 bases, with 10 bases separating them. Germline CDR1 and CDR2: LGHDT and YNNKEL (reference sequence). The CDR3 has 14 amino acids. The variable domain in full, with the rest retrieved from reference TRBV3-1 and TRBJ1-1, is DTAVSQTPKYLVTQMGNDKSIKCEQNLGHDTMYWYKQDSKKFLKIMFSYNNKELIINETVPNRFSPKSPDKAHLNLHINSLELGDSAVYFCASSQRGGDTEAFFGQGTRLTVV.

The chain employs TRBV7-3 and TRBJ2-3; D is unresolved. The CDR3 covers 18 residues. Germline assignment: CDR1 SGHTA and CDR2 FQGTGA. V was shortened by 1 base and J by 2 bases, with 19 bases between the two germline ends. CDR3 in amino acids: CASSLRVPDGPHTDTQYF. In DNA, the CDR3 is TGTGCCAGCAGCTTAAGAGTCCCGGACGGACCGCACACAGATACGCAGTATTTT.

The chain is built from TRBV12-3 or TRBV12-4 and TRBJ2-5; 12 nucleotides agree with TRBD2. V was pared by 7 bases and J by 4 bases, with 7 bases of the junction left unmatched. The CDR3 covers 15 residues. The CDR3 is CASKTTSGGRETQYF. In DNA form, the CDR3 reads TGTGCCAGCAAAACGACTAGCGGGGGAAGAGAGACCCAGTACTTC.

In this sample, this clonotype turned up many times. The chain is built from TRBV4-1 and TRBJ2-5; TRBD1 is a possible D gene (6 bases). From germline, CDR1 is MGHRA and CDR2 YSYEKL. This CDR3 is 13 amino acids long. V was clipped by 4 bases and J by 5 bases, with 11 bases between them. CDR3 in amino acids: CASSLGTSETQYF. DNA for the CDR3: TGCGCCAGCAGCCTTGGGACATCGGAGACCCAGTACTTC.

V and J are TRBV5-1 and TRBJ2-2; TRBD1 aligns across 10 bases. CDR1 is SGHRS and CDR2 is YFSETQ in the germline V gene. The CDR3 length is 15 residues. With V trimmed by 5 bases and J by 3 bases, 4 bases remained unmatched. This CDR3 is CASRAGTGDTGELFF. The CDR3 DNA reads TGCGCCAGCAGGGCCGGGACAGGGGACACCGGGGAGCTGTTTTTT.

This clonotype was detected a few times. The V and J genes are TRBV13 and TRBJ2-3; no definite D call. Germline V gives CDR1 PRHDT, CDR2 FYEKMQ (reference sequence). V lost 3 bases, J lost 1 base, and 11 bases lay in between. The length of the CDR3 is 15 residues. CDR3 in amino acids: CASSFRPSGTDTQYF. The CDR3 nucleotides are TGTGCCAGCAGCTTCCGCCCCTCCGGCACAGATACGCAGTATTTT.

In its sample, this clonotype was seen a few times. CDR3 bases: TGTGCCAGCAGCGTAGGAGTCAGGGGGGAAGAGACCCAGTACTTC. Translated, it gives CASSVGVRGEETQYF. The chain combines TRBV9 with TRBJ2-5; weak D call: TRBD1 (7 bases). Deletions cut 0 bases from V and 3 bases from J, with 12 bases between. Germline CDR1 and CDR2: SGDLS and YYNGEE. This CDR3 contains 15 residues.

V and J are TRBV4-1 and TRBJ2-7; the D gene could be TRBD1 or TRBD2 (6 bases each). Germline values: CDR1 MGHRA, CDR2 YSYEKL. Trimming cost V 3 bases and J 2 bases, with 20 bases left between them. The CDR3 consists of 17 residues. CDR3 DNA: TGCGCCAGCAGCCAGCAGTTGGGGGGCCCGTGGGCCTACGAGCAGTACGTC. Translating gives CASSQQLGGPWAYEQYV.

The V gene is TRBV4-3, the J gene TRBJ2-3; tentatively, D is TRBD2 (6 bases). Trimming left V 0 bases short and J 4 bases short, with 11 bases between. This CDR3 has 15 residues. Germline V gene sequence: CDR1 LGHNA, CDR2 YSLEER. CDR3 residues: CASSQDRLASDTQYF. Written as DNA, the CDR3 is TGCGCCAGCAGCCAAGATCGGCTAGCGTCAGATACGCAGTATTTT.

The chain uses TRBV7-2 and TRBJ1-1; D uncertain. The CDR3 spans 12 residues. Trimming stripped 6 bases from V and 7 bases from J, with 12 bases between. Germline values: CDR1 SGHTA, CDR2 FQGNSA. CDR3 sequence: CASSPVGVEAFF. CDR3 DNA sequence: TGTGCCAGCAGTCCTGTGGGAGTTGAAGCTTTCTTT.

This clonotype was observed a few times. CDR3 amino acids: CATSRKTPDRDALAKNIQYF. CDR3 bases: TGTGCCACCAGCAGAAAAACACCAGACAGGGATGCTCTAGCCAAAAACATTCAGTACTTC. The genes are TRBV15 and TRBJ2-4, with 7 positions matching TRBD1. The CDR3 loop spans 20 amino acids. Per germline, CDR1 LNHNV and CDR2 YYDKDF (reference sequence). V was pared by 2 bases and J by 0 bases, with 16 bases of the junction left unmatched.

Only a few counts were recorded for this clonotype. The DNA for the CDR3 is TGTGCCAGCAGCCACAAAGGGGTCACCGGGGAGCTGTTTTTT. Translated, it gives CASSHKGVTGELFF. V gene TRBV3-1 combines with J gene TRBJ2-2; D may be TRBD1 (5 bases). This CDR3 has 14 residues. V dropped 3 bases and J dropped 4 bases, with 9 bases sitting between them. Germline V gene sequence: CDR1 LGHDT, CDR2 YNNKEL (reference sequence).

The chain carries TRBV2 and TRBJ2-3; 10 bases are a match to TRBD2. CDR1 and CDR2 from the germline V gene are SNHLY and FYNNEI. The junction had 12 bases not matched to a gene; V was cut back by 7 bases and J by 2 bases. The CDR3 runs to 17 residues. Here the CDR3 reads CASTATSGGVYTDTQYF. The CDR3 DNA sequence: TGTGCCAGCACGGCGACGAGCGGGGGGGTTTACACAGATACGCAGTATTTT.

A few counts support this clonotype. The chain couples TRBV5-1 to TRBJ1-1; D is possibly TRBD1 (5 bases). The CDR3 consists of 14 residues. The V and J ends lost 0 bases and 5 bases respectively, with 11 bases between them. Germline values: CDR1 SGHRS, CDR2 YFSETQ. The CDR3 loop reads CASSLVGVQTEAFF. Here the CDR3 DNA reads TGCGCCAGCAGCTTGGTGGGGGTTCAAACTGAAGCTTTCTTT.

The chain carries TRBV5-4 and TRBJ2-5; D perhaps matches TRBD1 (5 bases). CDR1 is SGHNT and CDR2 is YYREEE in the germline V gene (reference sequence). V gave up 0 bases and J gave up 5 bases, with 11 bases separating them. The CDR3 length is 14 residues. The CDR3 spells CASSLDRTSETQYF. The CDR3 DNA follows: TGTGCCAGCAGCTTGGACCGGACATCTGAGACCCAGTACTTC.

The chain recombines TRBV15 with TRBJ2-3; tentative D call: TRBD2 (7 bases). The CDR3 runs 17 residues. Germline CDR1 is LNHNV and CDR2 is YYDKDF (reference sequence). The V and J ends lost 5 bases and 2 bases respectively, with 20 bases between them. The CDR3 protein is CATSGPARGGVTDTQYF. As DNA, the CDR3 is TGTGCCACCAGCGGCCCAGCTCGAGGGGGGGTCACAGATACGCAGTATTTT. The full variable domain, rest sourced from reference TRBV15 and TRBJ2-3, is DAMVIQNPRYQVTQFGKPVTLSCSQTLNHNVMYWYQQKSSQAPKLLFHYYDKDFNNEADTPDNFQSRRPNTSFCFLDIRSPGLGDTAMYLCATSGPARGGVTDTQYFGPGTRLTVL.

V is TRBV7-9 and J is TRBJ2-1; the D is unclear. Germline V gives CDR1 SEHNR, CDR2 FQNEAQ (reference sequence). The ends were cut back, 5 bases at V and 3 bases at J, with 14 bases in the middle. This CDR3 region has 15 residues. CDR3 protein: CASSALGGIYNEQFF. The CDR3 bases are TGTGCCAGCAGCGCCTTAGGTGGGATCTACAATGAGCAGTTCTTC.

This chain links TRBV7-9 with TRBJ1-1, with 11 positions matching TRBD1. Germline V CDR1 and CDR2: SEHNR, FQNEAQ (reference sequence). The CDR3 is 15 residues long. V lost 0 bases, J lost 7 bases, and 4 bases stayed unmatched. CDR3 sequence (DNA): TGTGCCAGCAGCTTAGCAGGGACAGGGGGTATTGAAGCTTTCTTT. Protein: CASSLAGTGGIEAFF.

This clonotype was found many times. The genes are TRBV5-1 and TRBJ2-3; D is unresolved. Trimming shortened V by 0 bases and J by 5 bases, and 7 bases separated the two germline ends. This CDR3 comprises 13 residues. Germline V gene lookup returns CDR1 SGHRS and CDR2 YFSETQ. CDR3 bases: TGCGCCAGCAGCTTGGTGGTAGAAGATACGCAGTATTTT. Translation gives CASSLVVEDTQYF.

This clonotype has just a few counts. This sequence joins TRBV30 and TRBJ2-1; D unresolved. Germline assignment: CDR1 GTSNPN and CDR2 SVGIG (reference sequence). There are 13 residues in the CDR3. Between the trimmed V and J ends, which lost 7 bases and 6 bases, there was a span of 16 bases. CDR3 nucleotides: TGTGCCTCTCAACTTGACGTAGCCAATGAGCAGTTCTTC. Protein: CASQLDVANEQFF.

The chain couples TRBV18 to TRBJ1-2; 7 nucleotides agree with TRBD1. J lost 2 bases, V lost 3 bases, and 6 bases had no gene match. This CDR3 contains 15 residues. CDR1 and CDR2 (germline): KGHSH, LQKENI. As DNA, the CDR3 is TGTGCCAGCTCACCTATTCCGACAGGGAACTATGGCTACACCTTC. It is translated as CASSPIPTGNYGYTF. Based on the CDR3 plus reference TRBV18 and TRBJ1-2, the full variable domain is NAGVMQNPRHLVRRRGQEARLRCSPMKGHSHVYWYRQLPEEGLKFMVYLQKENIIDESGMPKERFSAEFPKEGPSILRIQQVVRGDSAAYFCASSPIPTGNYGYTFGSGTRLTVV.

This sequence joins TRBV14 and TRBJ2-3; D gene unclear. The CDR3 contains 21 residues. CDR1 is SGHDN, CDR2 FVKESK, per germline. V was cut by 1 base and J by 0 bases, with 26 bases left in between. The CDR3 coding sequence is TGTGCCAGCAGCCAAGTTCTCTCGACACAGTTCGATGCCCCTAGCACAGATACGCAGTATTTT. Translated, it gives CASSQVLSTQFDAPSTDTQYF.

This clonotype was seen ten or more times. The chain uses TRBV12-3 or TRBV12-4 and TRBJ2-1; 9 nucleotides line up with TRBD1. The trim removed 3 bases at V and 3 bases at J, leaving 3 bases unmatched. The CDR3 contains 15 residues. CDR3 loop: CASSFDRGSYNEQFF. In DNA, the CDR3 is TGTGCCAGCAGTTTCGACAGGGGGAGCTACAATGAGCAGTTCTTC.

This clonotype has a count of ten or more. This chain joins TRBV7-8 and TRBJ1-6, with D unclear. Trimming stripped 1 base from V and 0 bases from J, with 4 bases between. Germline CDR1 reads SGHVS; CDR2 reads FQNEAQ. This CDR3 comprises 15 residues. In DNA, the CDR3 is TGTGCCAGCAGCTTAGACAGCTCCTATAATTCACCCCTCCACTTT. Amino acids: CASSLDSSYNSPLHF.

This clonotype was observed a few times. V and J are TRBV5-8 and TRBJ1-4, with D maybe TRBD1 (5 bases). CDR3 length equals 14 residues. Germline V CDR1 and CDR2: SGHTS, YDEGEE. The V end lost 0 bases, the J end lost 8 bases, and 11 bases lay between the germline ends. CDR3 in amino acids: CASSLGQLREKLFF. CDR3 nucleotides: TGTGCCAGCAGCTTGGGACAGCTTCGGGAAAAACTGTTTTTT.

This clonotype appeared a few times. The V gene is TRBV6-1, the J gene TRBJ1-5, with D possibly TRBD1 on 6 matching bases. V was pared by 0 bases and J by 7 bases, with 16 bases between. Germline lookup yields CDR1 MNHNS and CDR2 SASEGT. The CDR3 sequence is 16 residues long. The CDR3 sequence: CASSEAFGTTSQPQHF. The CDR3 bases are TGTGCCAGCAGTGAAGCATTCGGGACAACGAGCCAGCCCCAGCATTTT.

The chain combines TRBV2 with TRBJ2-7; the D gene is possibly TRBD1 (5 bases). Germline CDR1 is SNHLY and CDR2 is FYNNEI. The CDR3 has 13 amino acids. The V end was cut by 4 bases, the J end by 6 bases, with 13 bases between. The CDR3 sequence: CASSVQLRAEQYF. CDR3 nucleotides: TGTGCCAGCAGTGTGCAACTCAGGGCCGAGCAGTACTTC.